Included here is one T cell receptor (beta chain) sequence, with context. This sample was taken from a study of blood T cell repertoires in COVID-19. Study overall: Spain, Italy and the United States supplied samples that represented acute and convalescent COVID-19.

This CDR3 comprises 17 residues. Germline V gene lookup returns CDR1 MGHRA and CDR2 YSYEKL. V lost 6 bases to trimming and J lost 1 base; unmatched junction nucleotides: 10. Profiling relied on immunoSEQ multiplex PCR, and the TCRdb table lists in-frame clones only, not all of them. Here the sample spans 60,000 to 70,000 clones, 65% to 90% being singletons. Sequenced sample: peripheral blood. This clonotype was sampled from a man aged 50-60 years with acute or convalescent COVID-19. The chain joins TRBV4-1 to TRBJ2-1; 9 bases line up with TRBD2. The CDR3 reads CASRKTGSGGSYNEQFF. In DNA form, the CDR3 reads TGCGCCAGCAGAAAAACGGGTAGCGGGGGTTCCTACAATGAGCAGTTCTTC.